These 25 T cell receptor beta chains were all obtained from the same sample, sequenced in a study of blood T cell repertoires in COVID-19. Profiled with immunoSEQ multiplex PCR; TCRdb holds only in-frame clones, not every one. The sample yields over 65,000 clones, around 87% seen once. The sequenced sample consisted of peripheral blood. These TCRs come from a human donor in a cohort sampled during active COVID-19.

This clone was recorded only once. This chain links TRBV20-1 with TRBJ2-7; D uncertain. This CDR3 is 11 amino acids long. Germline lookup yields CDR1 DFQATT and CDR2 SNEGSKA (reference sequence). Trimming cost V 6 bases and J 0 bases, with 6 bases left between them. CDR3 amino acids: CSAAPSYEQYF. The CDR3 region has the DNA TGCAGTGCGGCCCCCTCCTACGAGCAGTACTTC.

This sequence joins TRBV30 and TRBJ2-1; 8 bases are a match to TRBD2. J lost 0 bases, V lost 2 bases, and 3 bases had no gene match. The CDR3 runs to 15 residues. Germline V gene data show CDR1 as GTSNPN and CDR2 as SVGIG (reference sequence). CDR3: CAWSRTSGSYNEQFF. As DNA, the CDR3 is TGTGCCTGGAGTCGAACTAGCGGCTCCTACAATGAGCAGTTCTTC.

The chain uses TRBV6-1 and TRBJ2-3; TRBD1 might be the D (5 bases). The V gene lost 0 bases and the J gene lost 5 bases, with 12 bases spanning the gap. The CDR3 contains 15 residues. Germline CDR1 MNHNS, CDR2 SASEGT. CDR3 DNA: TGTGCCAGCAGTGAAGCGCTCACAGGTGGAGATACGCAGTATTTT. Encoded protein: CASSEALTGGDTQYF.

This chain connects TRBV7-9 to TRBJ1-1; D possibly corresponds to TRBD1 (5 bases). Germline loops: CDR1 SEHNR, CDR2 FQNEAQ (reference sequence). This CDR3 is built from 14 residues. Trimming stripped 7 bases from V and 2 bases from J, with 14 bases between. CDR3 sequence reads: CASTTGGVNTEAFF. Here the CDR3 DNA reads TGTGCCAGCACCACCGGGGGGGTAAACACTGAAGCTTTCTTT. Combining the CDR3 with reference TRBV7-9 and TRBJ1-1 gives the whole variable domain DTGVSQNPRHKITKRGQNVTFRCDPISEHNRLYWYRQTLGQGPEFLTYFQNEAQLEKSRLLSDRFSAERPKGSFSTLEIQRTEQGDSAMYLCASTTGGVNTEAFFGQGTRLTVV.

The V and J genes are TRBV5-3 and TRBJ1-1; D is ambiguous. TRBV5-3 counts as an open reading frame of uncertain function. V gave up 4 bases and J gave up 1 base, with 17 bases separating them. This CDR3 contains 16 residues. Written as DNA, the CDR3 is TGTGCCAGAAGCAAAGAAAAACTCCTTGGGAACACTGAAGCTTTCTTT. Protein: CARSKEKLLGNTEAFF.

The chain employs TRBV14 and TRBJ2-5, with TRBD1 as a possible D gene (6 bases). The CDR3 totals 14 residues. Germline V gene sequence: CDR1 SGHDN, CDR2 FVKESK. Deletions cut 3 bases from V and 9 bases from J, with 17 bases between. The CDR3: CASSQGHGITPQYF. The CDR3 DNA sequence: TGTGCCAGCAGCCAGGGACACGGTATTACGCCCCAGTACTTC.

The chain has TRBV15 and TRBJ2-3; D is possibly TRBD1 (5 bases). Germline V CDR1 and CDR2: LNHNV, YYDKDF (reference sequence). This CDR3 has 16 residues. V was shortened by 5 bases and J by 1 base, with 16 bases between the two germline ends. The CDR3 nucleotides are TGTGCCACCAGCCCACAGGCTACCGGGCGCACAGATACGCAGTATTTT. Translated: CATSPQATGRTDTQYF.

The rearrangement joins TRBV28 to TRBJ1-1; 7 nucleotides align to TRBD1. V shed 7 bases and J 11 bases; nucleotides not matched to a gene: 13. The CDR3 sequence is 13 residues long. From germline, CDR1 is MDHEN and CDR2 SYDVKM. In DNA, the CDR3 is TGTGCCAGCATGGGGGACAGTCGTAAAGGGGCTTTCTTT. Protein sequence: CASMGDSRKGAFF.

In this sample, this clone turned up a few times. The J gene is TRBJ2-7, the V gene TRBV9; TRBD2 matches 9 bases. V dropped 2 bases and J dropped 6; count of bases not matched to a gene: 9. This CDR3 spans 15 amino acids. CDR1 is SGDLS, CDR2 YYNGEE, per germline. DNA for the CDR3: TGTGCCAGCAGCGTTCTAGCGGGACCGACTGGCGAGCAGTACTTC. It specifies CASSVLAGPTGEQYF.

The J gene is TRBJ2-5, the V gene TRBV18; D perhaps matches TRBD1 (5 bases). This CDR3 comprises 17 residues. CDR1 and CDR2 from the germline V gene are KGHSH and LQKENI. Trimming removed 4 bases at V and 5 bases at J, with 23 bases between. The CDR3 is CASSLNPSVGDRETQYF. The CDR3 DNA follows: TGTGCCAGCTCACTAAACCCGTCGGTAGGGGATCGGGAGACCCAGTACTTC.

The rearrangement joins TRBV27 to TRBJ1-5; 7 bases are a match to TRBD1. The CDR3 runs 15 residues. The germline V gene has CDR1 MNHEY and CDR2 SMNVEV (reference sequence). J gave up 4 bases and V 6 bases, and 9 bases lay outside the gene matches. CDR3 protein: CASSPDRARNQPQHF. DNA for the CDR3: TGTGCCAGCAGCCCCGACAGGGCAAGAAATCAGCCCCAGCATTTT.

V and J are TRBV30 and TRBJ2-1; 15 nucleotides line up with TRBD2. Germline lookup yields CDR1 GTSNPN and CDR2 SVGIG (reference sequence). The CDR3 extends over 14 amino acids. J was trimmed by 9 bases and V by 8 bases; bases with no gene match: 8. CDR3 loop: CAVGLAGGPSEQFF. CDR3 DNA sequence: TGTGCCGTAGGACTAGCGGGAGGGCCTAGTGAGCAGTTCTTC.

The CDR3 spells CATSENYNQRGNEQFF. CDR3 nucleotide sequence: TGTGCCACCAGCGAGAACTACAACCAACGGGGCAATGAGCAGTTCTTC. The chain uses TRBV15 and TRBJ2-1; a possible D gene is TRBD2 (5 bases). The CDR3 is 16 amino acids. Germline CDR1 is LNHNV and CDR2 is YYDKDF (reference sequence). Trimming left V 5 bases short and J 6 bases short, with 20 bases between.

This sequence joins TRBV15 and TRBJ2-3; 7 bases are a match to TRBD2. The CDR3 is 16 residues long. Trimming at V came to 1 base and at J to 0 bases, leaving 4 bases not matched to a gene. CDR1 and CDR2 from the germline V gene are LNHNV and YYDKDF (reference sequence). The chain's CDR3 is CATSRAAGVSTDTQYF. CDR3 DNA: TGTGCCACCAGCAGAGCCGCGGGAGTGAGCACAGATACGCAGTATTTT.

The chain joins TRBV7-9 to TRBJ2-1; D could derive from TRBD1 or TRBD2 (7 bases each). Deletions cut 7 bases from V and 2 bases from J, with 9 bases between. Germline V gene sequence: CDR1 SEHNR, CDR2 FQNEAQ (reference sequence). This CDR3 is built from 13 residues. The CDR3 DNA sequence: TGTGCCAGCACAGGGGGGGCCTACAATGAGCAGTTCTTC. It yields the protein CASTGGAYNEQFF.

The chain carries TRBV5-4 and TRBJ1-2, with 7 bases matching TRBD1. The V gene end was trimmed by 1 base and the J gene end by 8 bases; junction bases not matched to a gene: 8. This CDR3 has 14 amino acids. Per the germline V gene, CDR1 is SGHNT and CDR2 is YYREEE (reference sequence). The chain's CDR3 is CASSLTGALGGYTF. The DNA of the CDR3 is TGTGCCAGCAGCTTGACAGGGGCCCTGGGGGGCTACACCTTC.

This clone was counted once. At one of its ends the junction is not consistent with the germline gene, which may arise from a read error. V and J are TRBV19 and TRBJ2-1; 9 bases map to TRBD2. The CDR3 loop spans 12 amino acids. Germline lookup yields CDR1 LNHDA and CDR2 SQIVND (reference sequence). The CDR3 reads CACSGGYNEQFF. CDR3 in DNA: TGTGCCTGTAGCGGGGGCTACAATGAGCAGTTCTTC.

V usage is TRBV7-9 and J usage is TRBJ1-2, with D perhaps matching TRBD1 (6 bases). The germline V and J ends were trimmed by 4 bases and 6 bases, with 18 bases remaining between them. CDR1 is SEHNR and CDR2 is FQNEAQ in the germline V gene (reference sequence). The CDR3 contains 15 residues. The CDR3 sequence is CASSSIRRTANGYTF. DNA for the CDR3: TGTGCCAGCAGCTCAATCCGGCGGACAGCCAATGGCTACACCTTC.

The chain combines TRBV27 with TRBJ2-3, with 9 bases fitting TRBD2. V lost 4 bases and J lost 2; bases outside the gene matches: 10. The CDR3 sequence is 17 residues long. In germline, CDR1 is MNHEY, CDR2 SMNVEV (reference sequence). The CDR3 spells CASSSKTSGFPTDTQYF. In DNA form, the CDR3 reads TGTGCCAGCAGTTCCAAGACTAGCGGCTTTCCCACAGATACGCAGTATTTT.

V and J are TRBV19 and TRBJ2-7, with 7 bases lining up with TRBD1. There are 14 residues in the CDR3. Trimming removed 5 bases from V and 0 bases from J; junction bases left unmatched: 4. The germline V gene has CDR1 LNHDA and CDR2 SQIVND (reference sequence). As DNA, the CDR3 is TGTGCCAGTAGTCCACCAGGGGGCTCCTACGAGCAGTACTTC. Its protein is CASSPPGGSYEQYF.

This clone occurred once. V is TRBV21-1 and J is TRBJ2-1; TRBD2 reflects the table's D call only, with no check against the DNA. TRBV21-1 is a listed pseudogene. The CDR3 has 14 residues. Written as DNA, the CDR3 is TGTGCCGGCGTCGCTAGCGGGAGACAAAATGAGCAGTTCTTC. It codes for CAGVASGRQNEQFF.

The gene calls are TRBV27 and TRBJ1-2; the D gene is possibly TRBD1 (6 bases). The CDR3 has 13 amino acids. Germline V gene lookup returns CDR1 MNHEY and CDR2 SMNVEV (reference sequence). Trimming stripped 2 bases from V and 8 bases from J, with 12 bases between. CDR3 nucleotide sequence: TGTGCCAGCAGTTTAATGACAGGTGGAGGCTACACCTTC. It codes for CASSLMTGGGYTF.

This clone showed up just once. The CDR3 protein is CASSGFALLAAGEQFF. The CDR3 DNA is TGTGCCAGCAGCGGATTCGCCTTACTAGCTGCGGGAGAGCAGTTCTTC. The chain combines TRBV28 with TRBJ2-1, with D possibly being TRBD2 (6 bases). The CDR3 is 16 amino acids. Germline values: CDR1 MDHEN, CDR2 SYDVKM. V lost 6 bases and J lost 10, with 25 bases in between.

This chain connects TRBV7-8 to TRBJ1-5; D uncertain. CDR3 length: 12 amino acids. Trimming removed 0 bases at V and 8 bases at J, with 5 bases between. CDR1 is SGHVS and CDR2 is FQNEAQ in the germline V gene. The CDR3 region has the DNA TGTGCCAGCAGCTTAGCCCAGAAGCCCCAGCATTTT. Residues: CASSLAQKPQHF.

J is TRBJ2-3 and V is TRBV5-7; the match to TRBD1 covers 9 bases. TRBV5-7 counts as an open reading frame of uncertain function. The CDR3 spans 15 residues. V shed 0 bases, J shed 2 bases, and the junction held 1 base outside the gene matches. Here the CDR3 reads CASSLDRGPTDTQYF. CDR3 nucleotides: TGTGCCAGCAGCTTGGACAGGGGGCCCACAGATACGCAGTATTTT.